These 20 T cell receptor beta chains originate from one sample sequenced in a study of cytomegalovirus exposure and HLA in healthy donors. The primer mix had 60 Vbeta and 13 Jbeta primers. Only in-frame clones appear in the TCRdb table, and some are missing; sequencing was by immunoSEQ multiplex PCR. This table has roughly 150,000 clones, around 76% appearing once. Input material: PBMCs. All receptors come from a girl between 5 and 17 years old in good health and CMV-seropositive.

The CDR3 sequence is CASSPDPGLAGGRPYNEQFF. In nucleotides, the CDR3 is TGTGCCAGCAGCCCCGACCCGGGACTAGCGGGGGGTCGGCCTTACAATGAGCAGTTCTTC. The chain employs TRBV11-3 and TRBJ2-1; 15 bases are a match to TRBD2. The V segment lost 5 bases and the J segment 4 bases; nucleotides outside the gene matches: 15. Germline CDR1 and CDR2: SGHNT and YENEEA. The CDR3 has 20 residues.

V and J are TRBV2 and TRBJ2-5; 9 bases are shared with TRBD1. The DNA end is more similar to TRBJ2-7, so the J call may be wrong. There are 15 residues in the CDR3. In germline, CDR1 is SNHLY, CDR2 FYNNEI. The CDR3 DNA is TGTGCCAGCAACTTCGCCGGGACAGGGATCCACGAGCAGTACTTC. It yields the protein CASNFAGTGIHEQYF.

This clone has just a few counts. This sequence joins TRBV6-6 and TRBJ1-2, with TRBD1 as a possible D gene (6 bases). This CDR3 spans 15 amino acids. CDR1 and CDR2 from the germline V gene are MNHNY and SVGAGI (reference sequence). With 2 bases removed from V and 8 bases from J, the gap between germline ends came to 18 bases. CDR3 amino acids: CASSYDGQTSGGYTF. For the CDR3, the DNA is TGTGCCAGCAGTTACGATGGACAGACGTCGGGAGGCTACACCTTC.

This chain uses TRBV7-2 with TRBJ1-1; the match to TRBD1 covers 11 bases. Trimming took 4 bases from V and 4 from J; bases not matched to a gene: 2. The germline V gene has CDR1 SGHTA and CDR2 FQGNSA. This CDR3 contains 14 residues. The chain's CDR3 is CASSSGTGGTEAFF. The DNA for the CDR3 is TGTGCCAGCAGCTCCGGGACAGGGGGCACTGAAGCTTTCTTT.

The gene calls are TRBV10-3 and TRBJ2-1, with 8 bases that match TRBD1. J was trimmed by 8 bases and V by 8 bases; bases with no gene match: 11. Germline V gene lookup returns CDR1 ENHRY and CDR2 SYGVKD. CDR3 length: 14 residues. CDR3 in DNA: TGTGCCATCCCCTCTATACAGGGGGGCGATGAGCAGTTCTTC. This sequence encodes CAIPSIQGGDEQFF.

The chain recombines TRBV27 with TRBJ2-2; 12 positions match TRBD2. The CDR3 extends over 18 amino acids. From germline, CDR1 is MNHEY and CDR2 SMNVEV (reference sequence). J gave up 3 bases and V 5 bases, and 10 bases lay outside the gene matches. CDR3 protein: CASSLRTSGTPHTGELFF. In nucleotides, the CDR3 is TGTGCCAGCAGTCTACGGACTAGCGGGACCCCCCACACCGGGGAGCTGTTTTTT.

This clone was counted a single time. This CDR3 is CASSPDRAYYGYTF. The CDR3 coding sequence is TGTGCCAGCAGCCCCGACAGGGCGTACTATGGCTACACCTTC. This chain joins TRBV6-5 and TRBJ1-2; 7 bases agree with TRBD1. Germline assignment: CDR1 MNHEY and CDR2 SVGAGI. J lost 3 bases, V lost 6 bases, and 7 bases had no gene match. CDR3 length: 14 residues.

The chain has TRBV6-6 and TRBJ1-1; 9 bases align to TRBD1. Losses at the gene ends were 8 bases for V and 7 bases for J; bases not matched to a gene: 8. The CDR3 length is 13 residues. Per the germline V gene, CDR1 is MNHNY and CDR2 is SVGAGI (reference sequence). CDR3 coding DNA: TGTGCCAGCGGAACTACAGGGGGCGGTGAAGCTTTCTTT. The encoded protein is CASGTTGGGEAFF.

The chain links TRBV28 to TRBJ1-2, with 9 bases aligning to TRBD1. The CDR3 has 14 residues. V lost 3 bases and J lost 6; bases outside the gene matches: 5. The germline CDR1 and CDR2 sequences are MDHEN and SYDVKM. The CDR3 region is CASSFRDRVHGYTF. DNA for the CDR3: TGTGCCAGCAGTTTCAGGGACAGGGTCCATGGCTACACCTTC.

The J gene is TRBJ2-7, the V gene TRBV5-1; 7 bases are a match to TRBD2. Germline V gene lookup returns CDR1 SGHRS and CDR2 YFSETQ. The CDR3 covers 16 residues. V gave up 3 bases and J gave up 6 bases; unmatched junction bases: 15. CDR3 loop: CASSSRGGPPAGEQYF. As DNA, the CDR3 is TGCGCCAGCAGCTCGCGGGGAGGGCCCCCCGCCGGCGAGCAGTACTTC.

The chain recombines TRBV30 with TRBJ1-1; a weak D match, TRBD1 (6 bases). This CDR3 is 13 amino acids long. V lost 5 bases and J 1 base, leaving 11 bases between the germline ends. CDR1 is GTSNPN, CDR2 SVGIG, per germline (reference sequence). CDR3 bases: TGTGCCTGGGGGGGCCTTTCGAACACTGAAGCTTTCTTT. It specifies CAWGGLSNTEAFF. Full variable domain (remainder filled in from reference TRBV30 and TRBJ1-1): SQTIHQWPATLVQPVGSPLSLECTVEGTSNPNLYWYRQAAGRGLQLLFYSVGIGQISSEVPQNLSASRPQDRQFILSSKKLLLSDSGFYLCAWGGLSNTEAFFGQGTRLTVV.

The chain recombines TRBV29-1 with TRBJ2-7; 9 nucleotides align to TRBD1. CDR3 length: 14 amino acids. V trimming: 6 bases; J trimming: 3 bases; junction bases outside the gene matches: 9. The germline gives CDR1 SQVTM, CDR2 ANQGSEA. CDR3 amino acids: CSVATGGEVYEQYF. CDR3 DNA: TGCAGCGTGGCGACAGGGGGGGAAGTCTACGAGCAGTACTTC.

This clone was recorded only once. This chain connects TRBV5-4 to TRBJ2-1; 7 bases line up with TRBD1. Looked up from germline, CDR1 is SGHNT and CDR2 is YYREEE (reference sequence). V dropped 0 bases and J dropped 6; count of bases not matched to a gene: 18. CDR3 length: 19 residues. The CDR3 DNA follows: TGTGCCAGCAGCTTGGCCAATCGCGCAGGGGGTACCCAGGGCAATGAGCAGTTCTTC. Protein product: CASSLANRAGGTQGNEQFF.

The chain employs TRBV5-1 and TRBJ2-5; 8 nucleotides agree with TRBD1. The CDR3 loop spans 16 amino acids. J gave up 4 bases and V 2 bases, and 10 bases lay outside the gene matches. The germline CDR1 and CDR2 sequences are SGHRS and YFSETQ. As DNA, the CDR3 is TGCGCCAGCAGCTTCAAGGAACAGGGGGGAACAGAGACCCAGTACTTC. Protein sequence: CASSFKEQGGTETQYF. The full variable domain, with the rest looked up from reference TRBV5-1 and TRBJ2-5, is KAGVTQTPRYLIKTRGQQVTLSCSPISGHRSVSWYQQTPGQGLQFLFEYFSETQRNKGNFPGRFSGRQFSNSRSEMNVSTLELGDSALYLCASSFKEQGGTETQYFGPGTRLLVL.

The chain links TRBV29-1 to TRBJ2-7; D is possibly TRBD1 (5 bases). The CDR3 has 12 residues. The V and J ends lost 3 bases and 5 bases respectively, with 11 bases between them. CDR1 SQVTM and CDR2 ANQGSEA come from the germline V gene. The CDR3 reads CSVDQGSDEQYF. The CDR3, as DNA: TGCAGCGTTGACCAGGGAAGCGACGAGCAGTACTTC.

A few counts support this clone. This chain uses TRBV5-3 with TRBJ1-5; a weak D match, TRBD1 (6 bases). TRBV5-3 is assigned to the ORF class and has an uncertain function. This CDR3 is built from 17 residues. V shed 0 bases and J shed 2 bases, with 15 bases lying between them. The CDR3 protein is CARSLAEGGHGNQPQHF. CDR3 nucleotides: TGTGCCAGAAGCTTGGCCGAGGGGGGGCATGGCAATCAGCCCCAGCATTTT.

CDR3 in DNA: TGTGCCAGCAGTTTGGTACAGGCGAACACTGAAGCTTTCTTT. Its translation is CASSLVQANTEAFF. J is TRBJ1-1 and V is TRBV28; TRBD1 might be the D (5 bases). V lost 3 bases, J lost 1 base, and 9 bases lay in between. This CDR3 has 14 amino acids. CDR1 MDHEN and CDR2 SYDVKM come from the germline V gene.

The rearrangement links TRBV6-5 to TRBJ1-2; perhaps TRBD1 as D (5 bases). This CDR3 spans 14 amino acids. Germline CDR1 and CDR2: MNHEY and SVGAGI. V lost 6 bases, J lost 8 bases, and 19 bases lay in between. The CDR3 sequence is CASSPTWTSKGYTF. In nucleotides, the CDR3 is TGTGCCAGCAGCCCGACCTGGACATCTAAGGGCTACACCTTC.

The chain couples TRBV5-1 to TRBJ2-3, with 9 bases matching TRBD1. The germline CDR1 and CDR2 sequences are SGHRS and YFSETQ. The CDR3 length is 15 residues. J gave up 4 bases and V 1 base, and 4 bases lay outside the gene matches. DNA of the CDR3: TGCGCCAGCAGCTTGTCCGGGACAGGGCCAGATACGCAGTATTTT. Translated: CASSLSGTGPDTQYF.

The chain recombines TRBV7-9 with TRBJ2-3, with 8 positions matching TRBD2. The CDR3 extends over 15 amino acids. V lost 4 bases and J lost 3; bases outside the gene matches: 6. Germline loops: CDR1 SEHNR, CDR2 FQNEAQ (reference sequence). The CDR3 DNA sequence: TGTGCCAGCAGCTCTAGGACGGGAGGGACAGATACGCAGTATTTT. Its protein is CASSSRTGGTDTQYF.